The next 26 T cell receptor beta chains were all read from a single sample in a study of T cells after yellow fever vaccination. TCRdb ran MiXCR on the 5' RACE reads and lists one entry per CDR3 protein. This table has a few hundred thousand distinct CDR3 sequences, roughly 8.3% appearing once. Sequenced material: PBMCs, taken about 41 days after the first yellow fever vaccination. These receptors were taken from a man between 18 and 29 years old who received the YFV17D yellow fever vaccine.

In this sample, this clonotype turned up a few times. The chain couples TRBV15 to TRBJ1-2; D gene ambiguous. There are 15 residues in the CDR3. Germline loops: CDR1 LNHNV, CDR2 YYDKDF (reference sequence). Trimming took 2 bases from V and 8 from J, leaving 18 bases between them. This CDR3 reads CATSRRVVADDGYTF. In DNA form, the CDR3 reads TGTGCCACCAGCAGACGGGTGGTAGCTGACGACGGCTACACCTTC.

The table lists this clonotype with a few counts. CDR3 DNA: TGCGCCAGCAGCCAAGATCCCCGGACTAGCGGGGATGAGAATGAGCAGTTCTTC. Translated: CASSQDPRTSGDENEQFF. The chain recombines TRBV4-3 with TRBJ2-1; 12 nucleotides align to TRBD2. Germline V gene data show CDR1 as LGHNA and CDR2 as YSLEER. The CDR3 is made up of 18 amino acids. The V and J ends lost 0 bases and 7 bases, in that order; junction bases with no gene match: 10.

The chain has TRBV7-2 and TRBJ1-3; 7 positions match TRBD1. The trim removed 5 bases at V and 0 bases at J, leaving 4 bases unmatched. From germline, CDR1 is SGHTA and CDR2 FQGNSA. This CDR3 contains 15 residues. The CDR3 here is CASSPWTGSGNTIYF. As DNA, the CDR3 is TGTGCCAGCAGCCCGTGGACAGGCTCTGGAAACACCATATATTTT. Together with reference TRBV7-2 and TRBJ1-3, the CDR3 gives the full variable domain: GAGVSQSPSNKVTEKGKDVELRCDPISGHTALYWYRQSLGQGLEFLIYFQGNSAPDKSGLPSDRFSAERTGGSVSTLTIQRTQQEDSAVYLCASSPWTGSGNTIYFGEGSWLTVV.

V usage is TRBV4-2 and J usage is TRBJ2-7; D not resolved. Germline values: CDR1 LGHNA, CDR2 YNFKEQ. Trimming stripped 0 bases from V and 2 bases from J, with 20 bases between. The CDR3 loop spans 18 amino acids. The CDR3 DNA follows: TGTGCCAGCAGCCAAGAGCGGTCCTGGGAAAGGATCGCCTACGAGCAGTACTTC. It specifies CASSQERSWERIAYEQYF.

The gene calls are TRBV4-1 and TRBJ2-5; 7 nucleotides align to TRBD1. J gave up 5 bases and V 3 bases, and 21 bases lay outside the gene matches. Per germline, CDR1 MGHRA and CDR2 YSYEKL. The CDR3 is 19 amino acids. The CDR3 DNA follows: TGCGCCAGCAGCCATCCAACCTGGAAGCACAGGGGTTCGGGGGAGACCCAGTACTTC. Its translation: CASSHPTWKHRGSGETQYF.

This chain uses TRBV6-5 with TRBJ2-7; D is undetermined. This CDR3 spans 13 amino acids. V gave up 0 bases and J gave up 4 bases, with 7 bases separating them. Per the germline V gene, CDR1 is MNHEY and CDR2 is SVGAGI. In nucleotides, the CDR3 is TGTGCCAGCAGTTACTCTACCGGTTACGAGCAGTACGTC. Protein sequence: CASSYSTGYEQYV.

The CDR3 region has the DNA TGCGCCAGCAGCACCCGACAGATCCAAGAGACCCAGTACTTC. Encoded protein: CASSTRQIQETQYF. The chain has TRBV4-1 and TRBJ2-5; possibly TRBD1 for D (5 bases). The CDR3 loop spans 14 amino acids. CDR1 MGHRA and CDR2 YSYEKL come from the germline V gene. The V end lost 5 bases, the J end lost 1 base, and 11 bases lay between the germline ends.

The chain employs TRBV5-1 and TRBJ1-6; 11 bases are shared with TRBD1. The CDR3 is 17 residues long. The germline V gene has CDR1 SGHRS and CDR2 YFSETQ. After removal of 3 bases from V and 1 base from J, the junction contained 3 bases not matched to a gene. CDR3: CASSSGQGGSYNSPLHF. Written as DNA, the CDR3 is TGCGCCAGCAGCTCGGGACAGGGGGGTTCCTATAATTCACCCCTCCACTTT.

The table lists this clonotype with a few counts. The rearrangement joins TRBV11-3 to TRBJ2-2; 9 nucleotides line up with TRBD2. CDR3 length: 15 amino acids. Losses at the gene ends were 7 bases for V and 3 bases for J; bases not matched to a gene: 6. CDR1 and CDR2 from the germline V gene are SGHNT and YENEEA. CDR3 bases: TGTGCCAGCAAACAGCGGGGGGCCTACACCGGGGAGCTGTTTTTT. This codes for CASKQRGAYTGELFF. Together with reference TRBV11-3 and TRBJ2-2, the CDR3 gives the full variable domain: EAGVVQSPRYKIIEKKQPVAFWCNPISGHNTLYWYLQNLGQGPELLIRYENEEAVDDSQLPKDRFSAERLKGVDSTLKIQPAELGDSAVYLCASKQRGAYTGELFFGEGSRLTVL.

The table lists this clonotype with many counts. This sequence joins TRBV7-9 and TRBJ2-3; maybe TRBD1 (6 bases). The V end lost 2 bases, the J end lost 4 bases, and 13 bases lay between the germline ends. The CDR3 is 15 residues long. Germline assignment: CDR1 SEHNR and CDR2 FQNEAQ (reference sequence). Here the CDR3 reads CASSLWSRGADTQYF. In nucleotides, the CDR3 is TGTGCCAGCAGCTTATGGAGCAGGGGAGCAGATACGCAGTATTTT.

This rearrangement joins TRBV27 to TRBJ1-1, with 8 bases lining up with TRBD1. The CDR3 totals 15 residues. Germline CDR1 and CDR2: MNHEY and SMNVEV (reference sequence). The junction had 10 bases not matched to a gene; V was cut back by 5 bases and J by 5 bases. The CDR3 spells CASSQTRTGRTEAFF. In nucleotides, the CDR3 is TGTGCCAGCAGTCAAACCCGGACAGGGAGGACTGAAGCTTTCTTT.

This clonotype has a count of ten or more. The V call is TRBV5-1, the J call TRBJ2-2; 12 nucleotides line up with TRBD2. J was trimmed by 4 bases and V by 4 bases; bases with no gene match: 14. The CDR3 runs 19 residues. From germline, CDR1 is SGHRS and CDR2 YFSETQ. The CDR3 region is CASSPETSGGLISTGELFF. The CDR3 nucleotides read TGCGCCAGCAGCCCGGAGACTAGCGGGGGACTAATCAGCACCGGGGAGCTGTTTTTT.

The chain joins TRBV20-1 to TRBJ2-5; 8 bases are shared with TRBD1. The CDR3 sequence is 13 residues long. The germline V gene has CDR1 DFQATT and CDR2 SNEGSKA (reference sequence). The V segment lost 4 bases and the J segment 6 bases; nucleotides outside the gene matches: 7. CDR3: CSAMLTGAKTQYF. The CDR3 nucleotides are TGCAGTGCTATGCTGACAGGGGCGAAGACCCAGTACTTC.

On this clonotype itself: It is unclear where the CDR3 begins or ends on the DNA, so no DNA is shown, and the CDR3 is as TCRdb lists it. The chain employs TRBV15 and TRBJ1-1; the table calls TRBD1, which could not be checked here. The CDR3 region is 13 residues in length, termini included. CDR1 and CDR2 from the germline V gene are LNHNV and YYDKDF (reference sequence). CDR3 in amino acids: CATSRVGQGATMF.

This clonotype appeared a few times. This chain connects TRBV2 to TRBJ1-4, with D maybe TRBD1 (5 bases). This CDR3 has 12 amino acids. Trimming shortened V by 9 bases and J by 8 bases, and 13 bases separated the two germline ends. Germline lookup yields CDR1 SNHLY and CDR2 FYNNEI. As DNA, the CDR3 is TGTGCCAGTCGGGGGGGTGGCGAAAAACTGTTTTTT. Translation gives CASRGGGEKLFF.

The chain employs TRBV15 and TRBJ2-2, with TRBD1 as a possible D gene (6 bases). Trimming stripped 0 bases from V and 13 bases from J, with 21 bases between. The length of the CDR3 is 16 residues. Germline-derived CDR1 and CDR2 are LNHNV and YYDKDF (reference sequence). The CDR3: CATSRDPGALSLGLFF. In DNA, the CDR3 is TGTGCCACCAGCAGAGATCCAGGGGCCCTCTCCCTAGGGCTGTTTTTT.

This clonotype appeared a few times. Here the CDR3 DNA reads TGTGCCAGCAGCACCCCAAGGGGGGCAGTACTATGGGGTAATGAAAAACTGTTTTTT. It translates to CASSTPRGAVLWGNEKLFF. The chain joins TRBV21-1 to TRBJ1-4; the table's D call, TRBD1, was not checked against the DNA. TRBV21-1 is tagged as a pseudogene. The CDR3 spans 19 residues.

The chain carries TRBV3-1 and TRBJ2-3; weak D call: TRBD2 (6 bases). CDR1 and CDR2 (germline): LGHDT, YNNKEL (reference sequence). This CDR3 region has 15 residues. V was pared by 2 bases and J by 1 base, with 10 bases between. CDR3 in DNA: TGTGCCAGCAGCCAACCGGGACTGGGCACAGATACGCAGTATTTT. Translation gives CASSQPGLGTDTQYF.

This clonotype has only a few counts. The chain recombines TRBV28 with TRBJ2-5, with a tentative D call TRBD1 (6 bases). V was cut by 2 bases and J by 0 bases, with 13 bases left in between. Germline V gene data show CDR1 as MDHEN and CDR2 as SYDVKM. The CDR3 contains 16 residues. This CDR3 reads CASSLHLRGDQETQYF. DNA for the CDR3: TGTGCCAGCAGTTTACACCTCAGGGGAGACCAAGAGACCCAGTACTTC. The whole variable domain, filled in from reference TRBV28 and TRBJ2-5, reads DVKVTQSSRYLVKRTGEKVFLECVQDMDHENMFWYRQDPGLGLRLIYFSYDVKMKEKGDIPEGYSVSREKKERFSLILESASTNQTSMYLCASSLHLRGDQETQYFGPGTRLLVL.

This clonotype was seen a few times. The V call is TRBV5-1, the J call TRBJ2-7; D may correspond to TRBD1 or TRBD2 (5 bases each). This CDR3 region has 15 residues. The V end lost 0 bases, the J end lost 0 bases, and 10 bases lay between the germline ends. The germline V gene encodes CDR1 SGHRS and CDR2 YFSETQ. The CDR3 loop is CASSLEGRSSYEQYF. The CDR3 nucleotides are TGCGCCAGCAGCTTGGAGGGACGGTCCTCCTACGAGCAGTACTTC.

V is TRBV30 and J is TRBJ1-5; 9 bases line up with TRBD1. Looked up from germline, CDR1 is GTSNPN and CDR2 is SVGIG (reference sequence). J lost 1 base, V lost 3 bases, and 1 base had no gene match. This CDR3 has 14 residues. The DNA for the CDR3 is TGTGCCTGGAGGGGGACAGGGAGCAATCAGCCCCAGCATTTT. This gives the protein CAWRGTGSNQPQHF. Full variable domain (outside the CDR3, taken from reference TRBV30 and TRBJ1-5): SQTIHQWPATLVQPVGSPLSLECTVEGTSNPNLYWYRQAAGRGLQLLFYSVGIGQISSEVPQNLSASRPQDRQFILSSKKLLLSDSGFYLCAWRGTGSNQPQHFGDGTRLSIL.

This clonotype occurred many times. This sequence joins TRBV29-1 and TRBJ2-5; D is ambiguous. Germline V gives CDR1 SQVTM, CDR2 ANQGSEA. V was cut by 4 bases and J by 5 bases, with 8 bases left in between. This CDR3 has 11 residues. CDR3 sequence (DNA): TGCAGCGTTGGGAATCGGGAGACCCAGTACTTC. It specifies CSVGNRETQYF.

This clonotype was recorded a few times. The chain links TRBV20-1 to TRBJ1-1; 8 bases line up with TRBD1. With 5 bases clipped from V and 3 bases from J, the junction kept 5 bases outside the gene matches. CDR1 DFQATT and CDR2 SNEGSKA come from the germline V gene (reference sequence). The CDR3 runs to 13 residues. The CDR3 here is CSAEQTGDTEAFF. CDR3 coding DNA: TGCAGTGCTGAACAGACAGGGGACACTGAAGCTTTCTTT.

This clonotype was picked up a small number of times. The V and J genes are TRBV5-5 and TRBJ2-3, with TRBD1 matching over 8 bases. CDR1 is SGHKS, CDR2 YYEKEE, per germline (reference sequence). The CDR3 has 14 residues. Trimming removed 4 bases from V and 3 bases from J; junction bases left unmatched: 4. The CDR3 reads CASSTDRVTDTQYF. The CDR3 coding sequence is TGTGCCAGCAGCACGGACAGGGTGACAGATACGCAGTATTTT.

This chain connects TRBV7-9 to TRBJ2-7, with no clear D. The germline V and J ends were trimmed by 4 bases and 7 bases, with 11 bases remaining between them. This CDR3 is built from 12 residues. Germline assignment: CDR1 SEHNR and CDR2 FQNEAQ (reference sequence). CDR3 in amino acids: CASSSGPGEQYV. CDR3 nucleotide sequence: TGTGCCAGCAGCTCCGGGCCCGGGGAGCAGTACGTC.

The chain combines TRBV20-1 with TRBJ2-7; D not certain. The ends were cut back, 5 bases at V and 7 bases at J, with 21 bases in the middle. Germline V gene sequence: CDR1 DFQATT, CDR2 SNEGSKA (reference sequence). The CDR3 has 14 amino acids. Written as DNA, the CDR3 is TGCAGTGCTCCCTCAGGTTTAGGGTTCGGGGAGCAGTACGTC. Translated: CSAPSGLGFGEQYV.